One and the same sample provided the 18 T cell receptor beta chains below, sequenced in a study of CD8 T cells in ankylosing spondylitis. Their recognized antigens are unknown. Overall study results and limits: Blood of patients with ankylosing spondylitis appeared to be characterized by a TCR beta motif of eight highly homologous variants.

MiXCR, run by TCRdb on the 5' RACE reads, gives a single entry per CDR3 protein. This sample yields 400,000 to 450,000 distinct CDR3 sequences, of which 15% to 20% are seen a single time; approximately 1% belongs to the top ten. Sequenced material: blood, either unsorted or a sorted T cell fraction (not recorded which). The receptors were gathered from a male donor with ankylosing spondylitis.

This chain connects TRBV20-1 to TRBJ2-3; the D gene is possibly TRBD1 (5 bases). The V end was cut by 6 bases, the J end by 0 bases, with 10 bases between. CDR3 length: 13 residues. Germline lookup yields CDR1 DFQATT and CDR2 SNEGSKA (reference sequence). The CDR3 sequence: CSAAGSSTDTQYF. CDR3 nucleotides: TGCAGTGCGGCAGGGTCTAGCACAGATACGCAGTATTTT.

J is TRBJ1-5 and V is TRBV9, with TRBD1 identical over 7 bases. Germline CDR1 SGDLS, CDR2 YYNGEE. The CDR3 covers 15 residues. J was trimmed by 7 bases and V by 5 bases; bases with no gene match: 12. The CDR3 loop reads CASSVSGGIEQPQHF. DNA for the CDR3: TGTGCCAGCAGTGTATCAGGGGGGATAGAGCAGCCCCAGCATTTT.

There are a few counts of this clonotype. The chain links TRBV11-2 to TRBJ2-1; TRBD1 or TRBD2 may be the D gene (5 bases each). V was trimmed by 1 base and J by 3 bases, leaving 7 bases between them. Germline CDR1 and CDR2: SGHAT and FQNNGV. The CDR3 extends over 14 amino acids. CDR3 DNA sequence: TGTGCCAGCAGCTTAGGGGACGACTACAATGAGCAGTTCTTC. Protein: CASSLGDDYNEQFF. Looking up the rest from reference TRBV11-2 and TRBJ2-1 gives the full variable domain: EAGVAQSPRYKIIEKRQSVAFWCNPISGHATLYWYQQILGQGPKLLIQFQNNGVVDDSQLPKDRFSAERLKGVDSTLKIQPAKLEDSAVYLCASSLGDDYNEQFFGPGTRLTVL.

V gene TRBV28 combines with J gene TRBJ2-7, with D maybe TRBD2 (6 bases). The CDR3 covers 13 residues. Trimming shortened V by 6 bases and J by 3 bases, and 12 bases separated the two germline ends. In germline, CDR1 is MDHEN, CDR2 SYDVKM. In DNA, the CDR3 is TGTGCCAGCAGGTCCGCGGGGCGCTACGAGCAGTACTTC. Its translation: CASRSAGRYEQYF.

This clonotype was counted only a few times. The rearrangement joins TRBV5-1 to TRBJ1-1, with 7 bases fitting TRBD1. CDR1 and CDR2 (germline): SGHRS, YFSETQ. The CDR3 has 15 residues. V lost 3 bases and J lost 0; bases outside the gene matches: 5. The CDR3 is CASSWTGAMNTEAFF. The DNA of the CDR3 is TGCGCCAGCAGCTGGACAGGAGCCATGAACACTGAAGCTTTCTTT.

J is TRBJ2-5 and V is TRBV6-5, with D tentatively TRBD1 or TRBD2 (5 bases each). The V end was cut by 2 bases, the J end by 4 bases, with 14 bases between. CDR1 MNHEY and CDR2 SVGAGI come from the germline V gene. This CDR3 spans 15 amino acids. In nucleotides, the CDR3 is TGTGCCAGCAGTTACGAGGCAGGTGGGGGAGAGACCCAGTACTTC. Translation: CASSYEAGGGETQYF.

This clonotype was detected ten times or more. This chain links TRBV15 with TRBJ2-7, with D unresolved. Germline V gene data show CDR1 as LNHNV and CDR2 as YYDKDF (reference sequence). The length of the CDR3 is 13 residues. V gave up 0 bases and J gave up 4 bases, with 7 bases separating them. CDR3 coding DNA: TGTGCCACCAGCAGAGACCTTCCATACGAGCAGTACTTC. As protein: CATSRDLPYEQYF. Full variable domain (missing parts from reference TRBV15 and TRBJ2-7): DAMVIQNPRYQVTQFGKPVTLSCSQTLNHNVMYWYQQKSSQAPKLLFHYYDKDFNNEADTPDNFQSRRPNTSFCFLDIRSPGLGDTAMYLCATSRDLPYEQYFGPGTRLTVT.

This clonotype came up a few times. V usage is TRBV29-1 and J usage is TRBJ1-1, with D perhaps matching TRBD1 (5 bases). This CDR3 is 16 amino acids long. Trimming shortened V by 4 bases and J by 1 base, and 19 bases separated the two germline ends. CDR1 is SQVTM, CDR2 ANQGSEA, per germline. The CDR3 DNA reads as TGCAGCGTTGTATCCGCACGGACACCGGAGAACACTGAAGCTTTCTTT. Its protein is CSVVSARTPENTEAFF.

CDR3 region: CASSLLGDIQYF. As DNA, the CDR3 is TGTGCCAGCAGCTTGCTGGGGGACATTCAGTACTTC. The J gene is TRBJ2-4, the V gene TRBV5-5, with D perhaps TRBD1 or TRBD2 (5 bases each). CDR3 size: 12 residues. Germline V gene sequence: CDR1 SGHKS, CDR2 YYEKEE (reference sequence). V lost 1 base, J lost 8 bases, and 7 bases lay in between.

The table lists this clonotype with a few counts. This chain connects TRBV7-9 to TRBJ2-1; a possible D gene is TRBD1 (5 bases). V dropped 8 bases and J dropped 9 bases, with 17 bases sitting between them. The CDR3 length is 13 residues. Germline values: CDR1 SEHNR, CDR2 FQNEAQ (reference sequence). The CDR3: CASSPGSRGEQFF. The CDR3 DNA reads TGTGCCAGCTCTCCAGGTAGTAGGGGTGAGCAGTTCTTC.

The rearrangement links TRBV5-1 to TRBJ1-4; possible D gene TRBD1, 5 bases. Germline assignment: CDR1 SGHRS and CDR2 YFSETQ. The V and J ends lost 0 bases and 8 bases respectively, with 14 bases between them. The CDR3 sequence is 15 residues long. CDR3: CASSLGGTFNEKLFF. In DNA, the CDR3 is TGCGCCAGCAGCTTGGGAGGGACCTTCAACGAAAAACTGTTTTTT.

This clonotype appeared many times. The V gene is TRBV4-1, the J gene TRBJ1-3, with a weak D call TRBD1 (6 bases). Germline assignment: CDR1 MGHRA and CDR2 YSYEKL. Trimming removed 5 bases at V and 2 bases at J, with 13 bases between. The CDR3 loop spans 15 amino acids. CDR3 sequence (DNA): TGCGCCAGCAGCAAGGGGGGCAGGGCTGGAAACACCATATATTTT. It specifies CASSKGGRAGNTIYF.

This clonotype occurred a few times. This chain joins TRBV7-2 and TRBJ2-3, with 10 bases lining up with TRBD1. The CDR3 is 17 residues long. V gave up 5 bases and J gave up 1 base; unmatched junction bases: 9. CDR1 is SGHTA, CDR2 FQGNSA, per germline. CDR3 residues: CASSQGQGSVGTDTQYF. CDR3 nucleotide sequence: TGTGCCAGCAGCCAGGGACAGGGGTCGGTTGGCACAGATACGCAGTATTTT.

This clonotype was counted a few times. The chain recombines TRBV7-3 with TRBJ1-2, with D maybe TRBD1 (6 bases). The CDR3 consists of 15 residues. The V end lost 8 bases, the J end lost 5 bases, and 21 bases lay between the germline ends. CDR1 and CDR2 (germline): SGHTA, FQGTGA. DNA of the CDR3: TGTGCCAGCGGCCTACCACGACAGGAGACATATGGCTACACCTTC. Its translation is CASGLPRQETYGYTF.

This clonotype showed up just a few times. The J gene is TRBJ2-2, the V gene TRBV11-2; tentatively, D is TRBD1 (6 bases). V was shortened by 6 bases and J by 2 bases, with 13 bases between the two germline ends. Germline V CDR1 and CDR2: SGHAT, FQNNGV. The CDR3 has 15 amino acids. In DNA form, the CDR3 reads TGTGCCAGCAGGCAGCCGGGACAAAACACCGGGGAGCTGTTTTTT. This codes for CASRQPGQNTGELFF.

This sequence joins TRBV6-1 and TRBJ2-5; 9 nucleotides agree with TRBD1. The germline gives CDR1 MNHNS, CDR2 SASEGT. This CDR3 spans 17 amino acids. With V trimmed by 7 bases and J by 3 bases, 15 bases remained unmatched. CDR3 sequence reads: CASTLPLRTGGEETQYF. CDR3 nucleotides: TGTGCCAGCACCTTACCACTCCGAACAGGGGGCGAAGAGACCCAGTACTTC.

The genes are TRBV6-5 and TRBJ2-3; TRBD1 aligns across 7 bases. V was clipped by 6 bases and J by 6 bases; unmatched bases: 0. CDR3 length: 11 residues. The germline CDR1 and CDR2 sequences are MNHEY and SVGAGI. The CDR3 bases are TGTGCCAGCAGGGACAGGGATACGCAGTATTTT. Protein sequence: CASRDRDTQYF.

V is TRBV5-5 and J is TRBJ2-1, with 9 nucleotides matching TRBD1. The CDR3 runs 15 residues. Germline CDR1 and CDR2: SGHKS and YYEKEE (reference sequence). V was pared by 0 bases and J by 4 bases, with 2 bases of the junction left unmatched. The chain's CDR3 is CASSLEGTGYNEQFF. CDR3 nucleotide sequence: TGTGCCAGCAGCTTGGAGGGGACAGGGTACAATGAGCAGTTCTTC.